These 13 T cell receptor beta chains share one sample of origin, sequenced in a study of blood T cell repertoires in COVID-19. Profiling relied on immunoSEQ multiplex PCR, and the TCRdb table lists in-frame clones only, not all of them. The sample carries 30,000 to 40,000 clones, just under 85% recorded once. Specimen: peripheral blood. These receptors originate from a man in his fifties or sixties with active COVID-19.

This chain links TRBV6-2 or TRBV6-3 with TRBJ1-1; weak D call: TRBD1 (6 bases). Trimming pared 2 bases from V and 0 bases from J, leaving 16 bases between. Germline V gene data show CDR1 as MNHEY and CDR2 as SVGEGT. This CDR3 spans 17 amino acids. CDR3 nucleotide sequence: TGTGCCAGCAGTTACAAGGTGCAGGGGCCCATGAACACTGAAGCTTTCTTT. Amino acid sequence: CASSYKVQGPMNTEAFF.

V usage is TRBV4-3 and J usage is TRBJ1-4; D is perhaps TRBD1 (6 bases). The V end lost 4 bases, the J end lost 5 bases, and 8 bases lay between the germline ends. The CDR3 totals 13 residues. Germline V gene data show CDR1 as LGHNA and CDR2 as YSLEER. The CDR3 spells CASSRTENEKLFF. CDR3 DNA: TGCGCCAGCAGCCGGACAGAGAATGAAAAACTGTTTTTT.

The chain recombines TRBV4-3 with TRBJ2-7; 8 bases agree with TRBD2. The ends lost 0 bases at V and 1 base at J; junction bases unmatched: 8. Germline CDR1 is LGHNA and CDR2 is YSLEER. This CDR3 comprises 17 residues. CDR3 sequence reads: CASSQERGDVTSYEQYF. CDR3 nucleotides: TGCGCCAGCAGCCAAGAGCGGGGGGACGTTACGTCCTACGAGCAGTACTTC.

The chain links TRBV10-2 to TRBJ2-1; 7 bases agree with TRBD2. Trimming took 7 bases from V and 10 from J; bases not matched to a gene: 13. Germline values: CDR1 WSHSY, CDR2 SAAADI. This CDR3 contains 14 residues. The CDR3 loop reads CASTSMAGVREQFF. In DNA form, the CDR3 reads TGCGCCAGCACCTCAATGGCGGGGGTTCGAGAGCAGTTCTTC.

The chain combines TRBV2 with TRBJ1-5; TRBD1 aligns across 9 bases. The germline V gene has CDR1 SNHLY and CDR2 FYNNEI. This CDR3 is 15 amino acids long. V was clipped by 1 base and J by 4 bases; unmatched bases: 2. This chain's CDR3 is CASSEGTGANQPQHF. In DNA, the CDR3 is TGTGCCAGCAGTGAAGGGACAGGGGCAAATCAGCCCCAGCATTTT.

The gene calls are TRBV2 and TRBJ1-2; D might be TRBD1 (5 bases). The CDR3 contains 14 residues. V lost 5 bases and J lost 4, with 14 bases in between. Germline CDR1 SNHLY, CDR2 FYNNEI. CDR3 protein: CASSMTVSGYGYTF. The CDR3 DNA reads as TGTGCCAGCAGTATGACAGTATCTGGCTATGGCTACACCTTC.

The genes are TRBV2 and TRBJ1-3; TRBD1 might be the D (5 bases). Germline CDR1 and CDR2: SNHLY and FYNNEI. The germline V and J ends were trimmed by 10 bases and 1 base, with 14 bases remaining between them. The CDR3 is made up of 14 amino acids. The CDR3 DNA reads as TGTGCCACCTCCTCAGGGTATTCTGGAAACACCATATATTTT. It translates to CATSSGYSGNTIYF.

The CDR3 DNA sequence: TGTGCCAGCAGCCCCGACAGGGGCCCTAATGAAAAACTGTTTTTT. Its protein is CASSPDRGPNEKLFF. This rearrangement joins TRBV6-5 to TRBJ1-4; 8 bases are a match to TRBD1. The V gene end was trimmed by 6 bases and the J gene end by 3 bases; junction bases not matched to a gene: 6. CDR1 is MNHEY and CDR2 is SVGAGI in the germline V gene. This CDR3 is 15 amino acids long.

V usage is TRBV7-6 and J usage is TRBJ2-1; 8 bases line up with TRBD2. V dropped 2 bases and J dropped 5; count of bases not matched to a gene: 5. This CDR3 contains 15 residues. Looked up from germline, CDR1 is SGHVS and CDR2 is FNYEAQ. DNA for the CDR3: TGTGCCAGCAGCTTATGGCGGGGGGCCGACAATGAGCAGTTCTTC. Protein: CASSLWRGADNEQFF.

This chain links TRBV9 with TRBJ2-2, with a weak D call TRBD2 (5 bases). V shed 6 bases and J shed 0 bases, with 15 bases lying between them. Germline lookup yields CDR1 SGDLS and CDR2 YYNGEE. The CDR3 is 16 amino acids. CDR3 region: CASTKGRTANTGELFF. In nucleotides, the CDR3 is TGTGCCAGCACCAAGGGCCGGACTGCGAACACCGGGGAGCTGTTTTTT. Filled out from reference TRBV9 and TRBJ2-2, the complete variable domain reads DSGVTQTPKHLITATGQRVTLRCSPRSGDLSVYWYQQSLDQGLQFLIQYYNGEERAKGNILERFSAQQFPDLHSELNLSSLELGDSALYFCASTKGRTANTGELFFGEGSRLTVL.

The chain combines TRBV28 with TRBJ2-5, with 12 bases aligning to TRBD2. Germline V gives CDR1 MDHEN, CDR2 SYDVKM. This CDR3 has 16 residues. Unmatched junction bases numbered 8, after V lost 5 bases and J lost 4 bases. The CDR3 coding sequence is TGTGCCAGCAGTGTCTCTAGCGGGGGGGCCAGAGAGACCCAGTACTTC. Translated, it gives CASSVSSGGARETQYF.

The rearrangement joins TRBV6-6 to TRBJ1-1; D is unresolved. The CDR3 consists of 15 residues. Trimming stripped 6 bases from V and 4 bases from J, with 18 bases between. Germline assignment: CDR1 MNHNY and CDR2 SVGAGI (reference sequence). In nucleotides, the CDR3 is TGTGCCAGCAGAGACGCGGCACACCTTAGCACTGAAGCTTTCTTT. The encoded protein is CASRDAAHLSTEAFF.

This chain uses TRBV6-4 with TRBJ2-3; the D is unclear. The V and J ends lost 11 bases and 2 bases respectively, with 20 bases between them. The CDR3 length is 15 residues. Germline V gene data show CDR1 as MRHNA and CDR2 as SNTAGT. The CDR3 reads CAEACADPTTDTQYF. Written as DNA, the CDR3 is TGTGCCGAGGCTTGTGCGGATCCTACCACAGATACGCAGTATTTT.